This T cell receptor (beta chain) comes out of a study of identical twins. Study outcomes and limitations: Out-of-frame alpha sequences common to twins were enriched for low generation probability. Within cord blood, abundant beta clonotypes carried fewer insertions, but memory repertoires showed no such trend.

This clonotype was counted a few times. Its antigen remains unknown. Trimming removed 0 bases from V and 3 bases from J, with 15 bases in between. CDR3 length equals 16 residues. Germline-derived CDR1 and CDR2 are LGHNA and YNFKEQ. TCRdb recomputed calls from the 5' RACE reads with MiXCR, one row per CDR3 protein. Of about 220,000 distinct CDR3 sequences listed, roughly 9.4% are singletons. Sample: memory (CD45RO+) T cells sorted from blood. The chain has TRBV4-2 and TRBJ2-7; D may be TRBD2 (5 bases). The source of this sequence is a woman under 30 in good health. The CDR3 nucleotides read TGTGCCAGCAGCCAAGACTCCCCGGGGTCGGGCTACGAGCAGTACTTC. Its protein is CASSQDSPGSGYEQYF.